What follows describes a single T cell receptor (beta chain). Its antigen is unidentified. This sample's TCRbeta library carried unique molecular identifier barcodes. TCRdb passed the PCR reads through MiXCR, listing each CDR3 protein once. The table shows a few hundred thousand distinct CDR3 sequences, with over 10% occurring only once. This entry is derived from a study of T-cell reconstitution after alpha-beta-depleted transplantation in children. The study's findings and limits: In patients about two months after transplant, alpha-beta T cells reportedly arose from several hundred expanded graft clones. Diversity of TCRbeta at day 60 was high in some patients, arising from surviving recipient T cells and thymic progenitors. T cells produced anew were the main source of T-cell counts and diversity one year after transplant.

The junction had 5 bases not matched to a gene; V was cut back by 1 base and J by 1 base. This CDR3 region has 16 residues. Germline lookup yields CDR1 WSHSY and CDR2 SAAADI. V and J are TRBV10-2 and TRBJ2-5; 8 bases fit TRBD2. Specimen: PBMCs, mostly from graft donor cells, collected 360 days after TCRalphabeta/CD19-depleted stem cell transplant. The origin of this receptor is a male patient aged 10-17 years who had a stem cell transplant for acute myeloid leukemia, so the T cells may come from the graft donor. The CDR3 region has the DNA TGCGCCAGCAGTGAGTTCGGCGGGAGGCTCCAAGAGACCCAGTACTTC. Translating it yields CASSEFGGRLQETQYF.